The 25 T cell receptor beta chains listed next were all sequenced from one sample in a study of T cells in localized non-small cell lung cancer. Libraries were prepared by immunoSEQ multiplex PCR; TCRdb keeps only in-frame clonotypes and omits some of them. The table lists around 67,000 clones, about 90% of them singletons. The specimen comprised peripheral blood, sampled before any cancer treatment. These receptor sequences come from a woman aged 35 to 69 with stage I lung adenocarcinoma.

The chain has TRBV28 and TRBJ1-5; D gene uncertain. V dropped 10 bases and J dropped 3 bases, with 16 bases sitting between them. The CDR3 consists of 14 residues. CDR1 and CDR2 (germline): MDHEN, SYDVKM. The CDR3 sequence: CATRRSSLNQPQHF. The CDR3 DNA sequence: TGTGCCACCAGACGCAGCTCCCTCAATCAGCCCCAGCATTTT.

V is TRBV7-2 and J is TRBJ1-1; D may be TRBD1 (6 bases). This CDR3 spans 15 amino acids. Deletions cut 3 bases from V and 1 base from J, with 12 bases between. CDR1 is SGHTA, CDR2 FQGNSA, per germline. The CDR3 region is CASSFNRVSNTEAFF. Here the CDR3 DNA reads TGTGCCAGCAGCTTCAACAGGGTATCGAACACTGAAGCTTTCTTT.

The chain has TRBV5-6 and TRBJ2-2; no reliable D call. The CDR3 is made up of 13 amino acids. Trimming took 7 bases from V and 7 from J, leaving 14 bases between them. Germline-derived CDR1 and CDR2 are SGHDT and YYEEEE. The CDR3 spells CASSRQSNGELFF. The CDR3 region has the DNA TGTGCCAGCTCAAGGCAGTCGAACGGGGAGCTGTTTTTT.

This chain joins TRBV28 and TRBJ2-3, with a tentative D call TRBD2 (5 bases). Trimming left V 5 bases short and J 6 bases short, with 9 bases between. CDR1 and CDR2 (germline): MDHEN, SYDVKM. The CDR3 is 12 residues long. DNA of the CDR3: TGTGCCAGCAGTCGGACTCTGGATACGCAGTATTTT. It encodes CASSRTLDTQYF.

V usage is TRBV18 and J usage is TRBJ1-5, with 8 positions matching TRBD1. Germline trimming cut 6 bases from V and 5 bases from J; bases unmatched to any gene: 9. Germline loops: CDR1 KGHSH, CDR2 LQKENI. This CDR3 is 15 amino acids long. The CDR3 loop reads CASSHKVTGDQPQHF. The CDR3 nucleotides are TGTGCCAGCTCCCATAAGGTGACAGGGGATCAGCCCCAGCATTTT.

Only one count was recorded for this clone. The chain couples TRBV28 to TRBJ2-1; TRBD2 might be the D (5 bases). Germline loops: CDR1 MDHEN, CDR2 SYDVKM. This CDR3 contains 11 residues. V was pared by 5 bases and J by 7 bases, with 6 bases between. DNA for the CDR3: TGTGCCAGCAGTCTAGCTAATGAGCAGTTCTTC. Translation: CASSLANEQFF.

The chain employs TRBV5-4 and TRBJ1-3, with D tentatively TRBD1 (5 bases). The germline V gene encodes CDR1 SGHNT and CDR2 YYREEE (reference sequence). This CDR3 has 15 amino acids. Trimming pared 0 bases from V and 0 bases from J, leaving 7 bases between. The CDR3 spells CASSLGGDSGNTIYF. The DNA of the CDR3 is TGTGCCAGCAGCTTGGGGGGGGACTCTGGAAACACCATATATTTT.

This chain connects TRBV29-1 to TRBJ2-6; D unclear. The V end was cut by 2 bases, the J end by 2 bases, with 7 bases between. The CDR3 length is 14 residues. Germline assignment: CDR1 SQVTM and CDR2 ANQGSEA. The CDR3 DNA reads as TGCAGCGTTGAACCTTTCCCTGGGGCCAACGTCCTGACTTTC. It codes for CSVEPFPGANVLTF.

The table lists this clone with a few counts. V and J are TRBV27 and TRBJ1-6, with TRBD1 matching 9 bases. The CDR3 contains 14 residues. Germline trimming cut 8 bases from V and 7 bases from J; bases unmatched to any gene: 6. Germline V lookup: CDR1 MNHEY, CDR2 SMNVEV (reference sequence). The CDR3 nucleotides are TGTGCCAGCGGATTAGGGACAGGGAATTCACCCCTCCACTTT. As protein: CASGLGTGNSPLHF.

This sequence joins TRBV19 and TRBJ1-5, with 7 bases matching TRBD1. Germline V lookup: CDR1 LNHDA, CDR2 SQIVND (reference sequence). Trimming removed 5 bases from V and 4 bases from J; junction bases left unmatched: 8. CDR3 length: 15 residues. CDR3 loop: CASSWGQLRNQPQHF. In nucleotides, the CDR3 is TGTGCCAGTAGTTGGGGACAGCTCCGAAATCAGCCCCAGCATTTT.

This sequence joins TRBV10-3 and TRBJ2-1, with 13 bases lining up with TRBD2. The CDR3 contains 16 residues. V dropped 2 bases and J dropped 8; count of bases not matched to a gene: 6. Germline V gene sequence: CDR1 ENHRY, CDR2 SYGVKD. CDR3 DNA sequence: TGTGCCATCAGTGAGGGACTAGCGGGAGTACCCCATGAGCAGTTCTTC. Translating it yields CAISEGLAGVPHEQFF.

The CDR3 here is CASSAESSYNEQFF. DNA of the CDR3: TGTGCCAGCAGCGCGGAGAGCTCCTACAATGAGCAGTTCTTC. The chain recombines TRBV5-6 with TRBJ2-1; D gene uncertain. V shed 4 bases and J shed 0 bases, with 8 bases lying between them. This CDR3 contains 14 residues. CDR1 SGHDT and CDR2 YYEEEE come from the germline V gene.

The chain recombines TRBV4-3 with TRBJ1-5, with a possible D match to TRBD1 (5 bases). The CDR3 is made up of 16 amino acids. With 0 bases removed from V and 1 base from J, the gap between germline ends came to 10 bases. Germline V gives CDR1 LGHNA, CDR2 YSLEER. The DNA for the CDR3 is TGCGCCAGCAGCCAAGACCTCTGGGACAGCAATCAGCCCCAGCATTTT. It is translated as CASSQDLWDSNQPQHF.

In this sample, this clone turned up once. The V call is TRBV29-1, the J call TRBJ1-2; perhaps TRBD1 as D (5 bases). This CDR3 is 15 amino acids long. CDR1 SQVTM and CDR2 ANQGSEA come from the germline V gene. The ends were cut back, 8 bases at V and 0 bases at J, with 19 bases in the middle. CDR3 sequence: CSFGGRDGSNYGYTF. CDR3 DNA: TGCAGCTTTGGGGGACGGGACGGATCTAACTATGGCTACACCTTC. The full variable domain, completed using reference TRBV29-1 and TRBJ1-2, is SAVISQKPSRDICQRGTSLTIQCQVDSQVTMMFWYRQQPGQSLTLIATANQGSEATYESGFVIDKFPISRPNLTFSTLTVSNMSPEDSSIYLCSFGGRDGSNYGYTFGSGTRLTVV.

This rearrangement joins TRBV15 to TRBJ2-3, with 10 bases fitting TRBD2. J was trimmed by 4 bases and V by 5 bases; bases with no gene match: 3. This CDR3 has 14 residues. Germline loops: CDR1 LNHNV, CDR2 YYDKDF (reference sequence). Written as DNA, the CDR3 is TGTGCCACCAGCTCTGGACTAGCGGCAGATACGCAGTATTTT. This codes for CATSSGLAADTQYF.

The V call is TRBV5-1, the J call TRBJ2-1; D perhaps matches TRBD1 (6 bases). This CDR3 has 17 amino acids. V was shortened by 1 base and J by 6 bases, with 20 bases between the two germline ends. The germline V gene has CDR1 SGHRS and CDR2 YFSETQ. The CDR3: CASSLQSTGFRGNEQFF. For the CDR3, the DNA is TGCGCCAGCAGCTTGCAGAGTACAGGGTTTAGGGGCAATGAGCAGTTCTTC.

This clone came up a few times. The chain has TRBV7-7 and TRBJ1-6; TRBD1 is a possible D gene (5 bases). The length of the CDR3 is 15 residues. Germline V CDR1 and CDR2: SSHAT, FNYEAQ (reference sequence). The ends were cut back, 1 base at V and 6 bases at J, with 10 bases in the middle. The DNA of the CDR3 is TGTGCCAGCAGCTTAGACGGGGCCCCTAATTCACCCCTCCACTTT. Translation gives CASSLDGAPNSPLHF.

CDR3 nucleotide sequence: TGTGCCAGCAGCTCCCCCTCAACACCAAGTACTACTAACTATGGCTACACCTTC. It specifies CASSSPSTPSTTNYGYTF. V usage is TRBV5-7 and J usage is TRBJ1-2; the D is unclear. TRBV5-7 falls under the ORF class, with uncertain function. This CDR3 has 18 residues. V was clipped by 3 bases and J by 0 bases, with 21 bases between them.

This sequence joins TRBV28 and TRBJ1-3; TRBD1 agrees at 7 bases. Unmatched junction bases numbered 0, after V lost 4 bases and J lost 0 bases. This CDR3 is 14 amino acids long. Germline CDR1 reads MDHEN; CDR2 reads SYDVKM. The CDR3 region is CASSWDSSGNTIYF. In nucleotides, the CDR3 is TGTGCCAGCAGTTGGGACAGCTCTGGAAACACCATATATTTT.

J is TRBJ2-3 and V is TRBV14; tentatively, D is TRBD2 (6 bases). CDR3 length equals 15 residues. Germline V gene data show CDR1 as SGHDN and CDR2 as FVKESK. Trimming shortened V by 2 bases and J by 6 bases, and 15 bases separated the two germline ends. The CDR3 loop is CASSQQEGVWDTQYF. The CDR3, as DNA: TGTGCCAGCAGCCAACAGGAGGGAGTTTGGGATACGCAGTATTTT.

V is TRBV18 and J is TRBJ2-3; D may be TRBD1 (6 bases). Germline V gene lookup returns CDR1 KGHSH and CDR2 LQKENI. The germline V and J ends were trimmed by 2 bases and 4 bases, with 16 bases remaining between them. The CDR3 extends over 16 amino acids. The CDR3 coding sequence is TGTGCCAGCTCACCAACCGGGACACAAAATGCAGATACGCAGTATTTT. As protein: CASSPTGTQNADTQYF. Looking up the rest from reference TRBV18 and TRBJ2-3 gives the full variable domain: NAGVMQNPRHLVRRRGQEARLRCSPMKGHSHVYWYRQLPEEGLKFMVYLQKENIIDESGMPKERFSAEFPKEGPSILRIQQVVRGDSAAYFCASSPTGTQNADTQYFGPGTRLTVL.

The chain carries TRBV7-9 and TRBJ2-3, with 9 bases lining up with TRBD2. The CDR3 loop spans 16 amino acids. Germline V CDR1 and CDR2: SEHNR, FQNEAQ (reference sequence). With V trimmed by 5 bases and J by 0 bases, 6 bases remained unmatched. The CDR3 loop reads CASSQASGGSTDTQYF. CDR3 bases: TGTGCCAGCAGCCAAGCGAGCGGGGGGAGCACAGATACGCAGTATTTT.

CDR3: CASSLAKAPNRYGYTF. The CDR3 region has the DNA TGTGCCAGCAGCTTGGCGAAGGCTCCTAATCGCTATGGCTACACCTTC. This sequence joins TRBV28 and TRBJ1-2; no clear D. Germline lookup yields CDR1 MDHEN and CDR2 SYDVKM. The CDR3 contains 16 residues. Trimming pared 6 bases from V and 4 bases from J, leaving 21 bases between.

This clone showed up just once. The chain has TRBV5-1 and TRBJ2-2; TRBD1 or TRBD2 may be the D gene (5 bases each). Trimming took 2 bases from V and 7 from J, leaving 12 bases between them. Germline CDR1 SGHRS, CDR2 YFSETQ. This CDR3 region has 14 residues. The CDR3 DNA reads TGCGCCAGCAGCTTCGTCAGGGACGGCGGGGAGCTGTTTTTT. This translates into CASSFVRDGGELFF.

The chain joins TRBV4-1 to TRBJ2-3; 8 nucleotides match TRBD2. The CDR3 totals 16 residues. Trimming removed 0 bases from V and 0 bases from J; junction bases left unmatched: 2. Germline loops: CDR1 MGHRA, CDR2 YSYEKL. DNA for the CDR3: TGCGCCAGCAGCCAAGATACTAGCGGAAGCACAGATACGCAGTATTTT. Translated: CASSQDTSGSTDTQYF.